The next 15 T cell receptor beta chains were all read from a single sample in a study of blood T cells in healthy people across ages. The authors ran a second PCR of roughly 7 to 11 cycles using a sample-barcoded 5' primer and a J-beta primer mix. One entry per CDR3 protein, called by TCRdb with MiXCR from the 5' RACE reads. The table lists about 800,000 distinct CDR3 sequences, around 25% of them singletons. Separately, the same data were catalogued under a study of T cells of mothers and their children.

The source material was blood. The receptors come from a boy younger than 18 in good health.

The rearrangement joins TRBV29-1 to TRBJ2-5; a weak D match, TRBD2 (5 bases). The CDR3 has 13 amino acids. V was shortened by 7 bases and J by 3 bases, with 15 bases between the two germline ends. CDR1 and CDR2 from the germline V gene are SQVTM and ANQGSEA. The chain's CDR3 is CSGEGLEKETQYF. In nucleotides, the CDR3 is TGCAGCGGTGAGGGATTAGAGAAAGAGACCCAGTACTTC. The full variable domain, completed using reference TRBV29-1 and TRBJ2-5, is SAVISQKPSRDICQRGTSLTIQCQVDSQVTMMFWYRQQPGQSLTLIATANQGSEATYESGFVIDKFPISRPNLTFSTLTVSNMSPEDSSIYLCSGEGLEKETQYFGPGTRLLVL.

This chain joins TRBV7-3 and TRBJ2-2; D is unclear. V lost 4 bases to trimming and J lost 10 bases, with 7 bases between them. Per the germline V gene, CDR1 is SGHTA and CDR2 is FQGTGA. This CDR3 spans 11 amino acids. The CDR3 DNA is TGTGCCAGCAGCTCCCGTAAGGAGCTGTTTTTT. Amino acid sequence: CASSSRKELFF.

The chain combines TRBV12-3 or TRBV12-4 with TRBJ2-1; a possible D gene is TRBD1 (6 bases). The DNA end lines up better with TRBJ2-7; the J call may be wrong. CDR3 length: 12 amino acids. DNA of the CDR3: TGTGCCAGCAGTAATGACAGGAAAAAGCAGTACTTC. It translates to CASSNDRKKQYF.

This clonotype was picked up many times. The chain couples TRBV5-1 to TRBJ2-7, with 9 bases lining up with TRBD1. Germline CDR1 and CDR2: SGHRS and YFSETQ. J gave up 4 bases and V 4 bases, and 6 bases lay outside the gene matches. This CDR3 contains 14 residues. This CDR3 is CASSLGQGLYEQYF. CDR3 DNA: TGCGCCAGCAGCCTGGGACAGGGTTTGTACGAGCAGTACTTC.

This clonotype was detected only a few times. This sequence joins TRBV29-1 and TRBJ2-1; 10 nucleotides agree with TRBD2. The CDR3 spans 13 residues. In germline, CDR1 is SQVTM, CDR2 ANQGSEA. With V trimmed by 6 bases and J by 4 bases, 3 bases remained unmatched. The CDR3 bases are TGCAGCGTACCTAGCGGGGGTTACAATGAGCAGTTCTTC. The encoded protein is CSVPSGGYNEQFF.

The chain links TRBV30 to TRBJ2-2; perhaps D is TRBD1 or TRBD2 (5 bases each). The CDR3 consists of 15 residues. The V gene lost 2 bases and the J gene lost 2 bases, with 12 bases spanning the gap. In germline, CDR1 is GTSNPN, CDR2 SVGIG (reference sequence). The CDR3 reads CAWSRGVFNTGELFF. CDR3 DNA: TGTGCCTGGAGTAGAGGGGTTTTCAACACCGGGGAGCTGTTTTTT.

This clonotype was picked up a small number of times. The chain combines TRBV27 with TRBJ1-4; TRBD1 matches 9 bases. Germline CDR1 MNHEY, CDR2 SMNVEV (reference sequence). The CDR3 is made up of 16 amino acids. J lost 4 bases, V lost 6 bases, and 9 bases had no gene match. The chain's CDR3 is CASRPGQGASNEKLFF. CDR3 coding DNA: TGTGCCAGCAGACCGGGACAGGGAGCGAGTAATGAAAAACTGTTTTTT.

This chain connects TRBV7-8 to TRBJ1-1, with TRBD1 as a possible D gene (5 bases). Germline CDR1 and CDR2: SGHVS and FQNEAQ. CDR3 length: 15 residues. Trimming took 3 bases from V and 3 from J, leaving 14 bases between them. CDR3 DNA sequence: TGTGCCAGCAGCTTTCTTTCGACAGACGACACTGAAGCTTTCTTT. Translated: CASSFLSTDDTEAFF.

CDR3 coding DNA: TGTGCCAGCAGCTTCGAGGGACATGTGGAAAAACTGTTTTTT. It encodes CASSFEGHVEKLFF. The chain carries TRBV5-5 and TRBJ1-4, with TRBD1 as a possible D gene (6 bases). The CDR3 runs to 14 residues. Germline V CDR1 and CDR2: SGHKS, YYEKEE (reference sequence). V dropped 2 bases and J dropped 8 bases, with 13 bases sitting between them. The full variable domain, in which reference TRBV5-5 and TRBJ1-4 provide the parts outside the CDR3, is DAGVTQSPTHLIKTRGQQVTLRCSPISGHKSVSWYQQVLGQGPQFIFQYYEKEERGRGNFPDRFSARQFPNYSSELNVNALLLGDSALYLCASSFEGHVEKLFFGSGTQLSVL.

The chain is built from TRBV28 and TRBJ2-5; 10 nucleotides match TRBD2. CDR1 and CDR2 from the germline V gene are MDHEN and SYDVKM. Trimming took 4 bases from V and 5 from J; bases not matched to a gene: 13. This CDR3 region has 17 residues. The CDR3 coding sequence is TGTGCCAGCAGTTACGGTTTGGTAGCGGGAGGTAGGGAGACCCAGTACTTC. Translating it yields CASSYGLVAGGRETQYF. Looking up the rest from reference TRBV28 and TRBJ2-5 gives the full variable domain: DVKVTQSSRYLVKRTGEKVFLECVQDMDHENMFWYRQDPGLGLRLIYFSYDVKMKEKGDIPEGYSVSREKKERFSLILESASTNQTSMYLCASSYGLVAGGRETQYFGPGTRLLVL.

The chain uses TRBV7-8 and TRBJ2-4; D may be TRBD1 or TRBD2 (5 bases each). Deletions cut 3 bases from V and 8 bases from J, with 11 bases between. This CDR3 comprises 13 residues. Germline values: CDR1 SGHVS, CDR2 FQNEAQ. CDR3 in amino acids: CASSFWVGDIQYF. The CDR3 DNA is TGTGCCAGCAGCTTTTGGGTGGGGGACATTCAGTACTTC.

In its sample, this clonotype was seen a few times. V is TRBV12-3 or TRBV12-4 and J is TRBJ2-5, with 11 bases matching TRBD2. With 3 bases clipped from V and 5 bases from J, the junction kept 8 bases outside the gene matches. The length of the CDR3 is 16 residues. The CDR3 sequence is CASSLLLAGVGETQYF. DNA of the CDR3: TGTGCCAGCAGTTTGCTACTAGCGGGAGTGGGGGAGACCCAGTACTTC.

CDR3 sequence reads: CASSPLRQGDTEAFF. CDR3 coding DNA: TGTGCCAGCTCACCACTAAGACAGGGAGACACTGAAGCTTTCTTT. The chain carries TRBV18 and TRBJ1-1; 7 bases match TRBD1. Germline trimming cut 1 base from V and 3 bases from J; bases unmatched to any gene: 5. CDR1 and CDR2 from the germline V gene are KGHSH and LQKENI. This CDR3 spans 15 amino acids.

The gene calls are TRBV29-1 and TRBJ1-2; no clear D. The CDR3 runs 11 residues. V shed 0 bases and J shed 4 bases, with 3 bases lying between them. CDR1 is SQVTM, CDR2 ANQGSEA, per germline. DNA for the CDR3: TGCAGCGTTGAAGATCCCTATGGCTACACCTTC. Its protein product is CSVEDPYGYTF.

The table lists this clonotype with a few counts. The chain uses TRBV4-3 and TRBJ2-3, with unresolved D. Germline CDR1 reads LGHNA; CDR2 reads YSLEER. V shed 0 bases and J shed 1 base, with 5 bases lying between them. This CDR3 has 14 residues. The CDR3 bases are TGCGCCAGCAGCCAAGAATTCGGCACAGATACGCAGTATTTT. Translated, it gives CASSQEFGTDTQYF.